These T cell receptor beta chains were read from a single sample in a study of blood T cell repertoires in COVID-19. The method was immunoSEQ multiplex PCR; TCRdb's version includes in-frame clones alone and lacks a portion of them. This table holds roughly 100,000 clones, 70% to 80% found once. Sequencing was done on a sample of peripheral blood. The receptors derive from a man aged 55 to 69 with active or convalescent COVID-19. Each CDR3 is given without its conserved first and last residue. A D gene is named only where the DNA matches it firmly.

J gene,D gene,V gene,CDR3 length,CDR3 protein
TRBJ2-2,NA,TRBV2,11,ASNRGGNGELF
TRBJ2-1,TRBD2,TRBV30,14,AWSQGLAGNYNEQF
TRBJ2-5,NA,TRBV12-5,13,ASGLVHAYQETQY
TRBJ1-4,TRBD1,TRBV24-1,14,ATSDPAGQGNEKLF
TRBJ2-1,TRBD2,TRBV29-1,13,SVEDHGLAGTEQF
TRBJ1-1,TRBD1,TRBV30,16,AWRETGGARLLVAEAF
TRBJ1-1,NA,TRBV5-1,10,ASSLYGTEAF
TRBJ2-5,TRBD2,TRBV5-4,16,ASSLAPWGEGVGETQY
TRBJ2-7,NA,TRBV12-3/TRBV12-4,9,ASSSYYEQY
TRBJ2-1,NA,TRBV18,11,ASSPNRFNEQF
TRBJ2-1,TRBD2,TRBV27,13,ASSSWTSGPTPRF
TRBJ2-1,TRBD2,TRBV14,13,ASSRIAGGRGEQF
TRBJ1-5,TRBD1,TRBV27,13,ASSSLQGRNQPQH
TRBJ2-7,NA,TRBV28,12,ASSLWQEPYEQY
TRBJ1-1,NA,TRBV7-6,12,ASSLGPGNTEAF
TRBJ2-1,TRBD1,TRBV28,12,ASSLWDRGIEQF
TRBJ2-1,TRBD1,TRBV19,12,ASRPMTGNNEQF
TRBJ2-5,TRBD1,TRBV30,10,ARTGPLATQY
TRBJ2-1,NA,TRBV11-2,11,ASSLDSRDEQF
TRBJ1-2,TRBD1,TRBV19,13,ASSTSPGTAYGYT
TRBJ2-4,TRBD2,TRBV6-2/TRBV6-3,15,ASSYVGLAGVRNIQY
TRBJ2-7,TRBD1,TRBV28,14,ASRSSLRQGKYEQY
TRBJ2-2,NA,TRBV6-6,13,ASSRYGETNGELF
TRBJ1-2,TRBD1,TRBV23-1,17,ASGGAGGDRDVWNYGYT
TRBJ1-2,NA,TRBV3-1/TRBV3-2,11,ATGGLRGGGYT
TRBJ2-1,TRBD2,TRBV19,14,ASSTSGRAIYNEQF
TRBJ1-2,NA,TRBV7-2,15,ASSPGRASDLNYGYT
TRBJ2-7,TRBD2,TRBV7-9,15,ASSPRLLGLAGDEQY
TRBJ1-2,TRBD1,TRBV6-1,17,ASSGGSARDSQPFSGYT
TRBJ1-2,NA,TRBV30,11,AWMRPANYGYT
TRBJ2-1,NA,TRBV5-1,13,ASSSLPGLNNEQF
TRBJ1-4,TRBD1,TRBV19,12,ASSPRTGDEKLF
TRBJ1-5,TRBD1,TRBV30,13,AWSADTGGVQPQH
TRBJ2-2,TRBD1,TRBV28,12,ASSPGTVTGELF
TRBJ2-7,NA,TRBV6-1,13,ASSEGGLAPYEQY
TRBJ2-3,TRBD2,TRBV9,13,ASSVSSGFTDTQY
TRBJ1-5,NA,TRBV20-1,14,SASGTTEHGNQPQH
TRBJ2-7,NA,TRBV5-6,10,ASSPASGEQY
TRBJ2-1,NA,TRBV10-1,12,ASSDPDLYNEQF
TRBJ2-7,TRBD2,TRBV5-6,13,ASSLPGLAEYEQY
TRBJ1-1,TRBD1,TRBV6-6,14,ASSYGTGRGNTEAF
TRBJ1-4,NA,TRBV21-1,14,ASSNLGGDKNEKLF
TRBJ2-1,NA,TRBV7-2,12,ASSFMAGAGEQF
TRBJ2-5,TRBD2,TRBV3-1/TRBV3-2,12,ASSQDTGGETQY
TRBJ2-3,NA,TRBV27,14,ASSFGGLLFTDTQY
TRBJ1-5,NA,TRBV19,12,ASSIAALNQPQH
TRBJ2-5,TRBD1,TRBV10-3,11,AISEQGAETQY
TRBJ1-3,NA,TRBV7-6,13,ASSSKAGAGNTIY